The sequence of this T cell receptor (beta chain) was determined in a study of siplizumab effects on memory and regulatory T cells. CDR3 size: 13 residues. The germline V gene has CDR1 MGHDK and CDR2 SYGVNS. Here immunoSEQ multiplex PCR was the method, and the copy in TCRdb shows in-frame clones only, minus some. Of tens of thousands of clones in the sample, more than 85% were seen once. Of note for this clone: The antigen remains undetermined.

Overall study findings and caveats: In unstimulated cells, naive T cells appeared more diverse than memory T cells and seemed major alloresponse contributors. Siplizumab, the agent tested, significantly reduced alloreactive sequences traceable to unstimulated CD4+ memory cells.

The chain is built from TRBV25-1 and TRBJ2-5; D might be TRBD1 or TRBD2, each matching 5 bases. The DNA end is more similar to TRBJ2-7, so the J call may be wrong. The sequencing sample was made of CD8+ T cells sorted from blood. The clonotype was recovered from a human donor in good health. CDR3 amino acids: CASIGDGNYEQYF. The CDR3 DNA sequence: TGTGCCAGCATTGGGGACGGAAACTACGAGCAGTACTTC.